Listed below are T cell receptor beta chains from one sample, sequenced in a study of response to subunit inactivated influenza vaccine. TCRdb fed the RT-PCR reads into MiXCR, producing one record per CDR3 protein. The sample carries fewer than 600,000 distinct CDR3 sequences, roughly 7.9% recorded once. The sample here was PBMCs from blood, taken around 2 years after vaccination. The receptors come from a man aged 50-75 years who received an inactivated influenza vaccine. Each CDR3 is given with its conserved first and last residue. D genes are given only for firm matches. Not every row has a clone size; where given, it reads once, few, many or a size class.

abundance	j_gene	d_gene	v_gene	CDR3nt	CDR3aa
few	TRBJ1-2	-	TRBV5-1	TGCGCCAGCAGCTGGAGGGCGGACCCTGGAGATGGCTACACCTTC	CASSWRADPGDGYTF
-	TRBJ2-4	TRBD2	TRBV6-1	TGTGCCAGTAGACTAGCGGGAGGAGGTATAGCCAAAAACATTCAGTACTTC	CASRLAGGGIAKNIQYF
many	TRBJ2-5	-	TRBV5-6	TGTGCCAGCAGCCCAGTAGTGGGGGCGGAGACCCAGTACTTC	CASSPVVGAETQYF
few	TRBJ1-3	-	TRBV12-3/TRBV12-4	TGTGCCAGCAGTTTTTCCCTCCCAGACACCATATATTTT	CASSFSLPDTIYF
-	TRBJ2-7	-	TRBV5-1	TGCGCCAGCAGCGCGGCAGTAGCCTACGAGCAGTACTTC	CASSAAVAYEQYF
medium-sized	TRBJ2-3	TRBD2	TRBV3-1	TGTGCCAGCAGTTCAAGCGGGGCGGCGGGAGATACGCAGTATTTT	CASSSSGAAGDTQYF
-	TRBJ2-3	TRBD1	TRBV29-1	TGCAGCGGGACAGGGGGCTCGAGGAGGGTAGTGTATTTT	CSGTGGSRRVVYF
-	TRBJ2-1	-	TRBV7-3	TGTGCCAGCAGCTTTGACCCCCACTCGGGCGAGCAGTTCTTC	CASSFDPHSGEQFF
-	TRBJ2-2	TRBD1	TRBV24-1	TGTGCCACCAGTGAGACGGGACAGGGGGCCGGGGAGCTGTTTTTT	CATSETGQGAGELFF
few	TRBJ1-2	-	TRBV20-1	TGCAGTGTTCCAACCCTGACAGCTCTGGATTGCACCTTC	CSVPTLTALDCTF
many	TRBJ1-5	-	TRBV4-1	TGTGCCAGCAGTCACCCCAATCAGCCCCAGCATTTT	CASSHPNQPQHF
many	TRBJ1-1	-	TRBV24-1	TGTGCCACCAGTGATTCTAGGACAGTTAACACTGAAGCTTTCTTT	CATSDSRTVNTEAFF
few	TRBJ2-1	TRBD1	TRBV5-1	TGCGCCAGCAGCAATGGGGGACAGGCGATCAATGAGCAGTTCTTC	CASSNGGQAINEQFF
-	TRBJ2-5	TRBD1	TRBV15	TGTGCCACCAGCAGGGAGGACAGGTACCAAGAGACCCAGTACTTC	CATSREDRYQETQYF
many	TRBJ1-3	TRBD1	TRBV7-9	TGTGCCAGCAGCCCCGGACAGGGGGCTGCCTCTGGAAACACCATATATTTT	CASSPGQGAASGNTIYF